What follows are 21 T cell receptor beta chains derived from one specimen sequenced in a study of cytomegalovirus exposure and HLA in healthy donors. The PCR made use of 60 Vbeta and 13 Jbeta primers. TCRdb keeps only in-frame clones here, not all; method: immunoSEQ multiplex PCR. The sample lists 100,000 or so clones; 67% were seen once. The sequenced sample consisted of PBMCs. These receptors came from a man aged 25 to 40 in good health and CMV-seronegative.

This chain joins TRBV7-2 and TRBJ1-5, with 8 bases lining up with TRBD1. Germline lookup yields CDR1 SGHTA and CDR2 FQGNSA. J gave up 6 bases and V 4 bases, and 8 bases lay outside the gene matches. This CDR3 region has 15 residues. DNA of the CDR3: TGTGCCAGCAGCTCCAACAGGGGGTCTGGTCAGCCCCAGCATTTT. It is translated as CASSSNRGSGQPQHF.

The table lists this clone with a few counts. The genes are TRBV4-2 and TRBJ2-1; 11 bases align to TRBD2. CDR1 LGHNA and CDR2 YNFKEQ come from the germline V gene. There are 17 residues in the CDR3. Trimming cost V 0 bases and J 7 bases; bases outside gene matches: 8. CDR3 loop: CASSQDVSGGAGNEQFF. As DNA, the CDR3 is TGTGCCAGCAGCCAAGACGTTAGCGGGGGGGCCGGGAATGAGCAGTTCTTC.

The chain carries TRBV27 and TRBJ1-2; D might be TRBD1 (6 bases). This CDR3 has 14 amino acids. V was clipped by 5 bases and J by 4 bases, with 14 bases between them. Per the germline V gene, CDR1 is MNHEY and CDR2 is SMNVEV (reference sequence). The CDR3 region is CASSPNRDGYGYTF. In nucleotides, the CDR3 is TGTGCCAGCAGTCCTAACAGGGATGGCTATGGCTACACCTTC.

This clone was detected only a few times. V and J are TRBV6-6 and TRBJ1-1; possibly TRBD1 for D (6 bases). The CDR3 contains 16 residues. With 2 bases removed from V and 1 base from J, the gap between germline ends came to 14 bases. The germline CDR1 and CDR2 sequences are MNHNY and SVGAGI (reference sequence). CDR3 residues: CASSYDQDSSNTEAFF. DNA for the CDR3: TGTGCCAGCAGTTACGATCAGGACAGTTCGAACACTGAAGCTTTCTTT.

The table lists this clone with a few counts. J is TRBJ2-7 and V is TRBV30; D is unresolved. The CDR3 runs to 15 residues. V lost 0 bases, J lost 4 bases, and 16 bases lay in between. Germline CDR1 GTSNPN, CDR2 SVGIG (reference sequence). In DNA form, the CDR3 reads TGTGCCTGGAGTGTATATGGCCCTGGTCGATACGAGCAGTACTTC. Translation: CAWSVYGPGRYEQYF.

The chain combines TRBV12-5 with TRBJ2-3; TRBD2 aligns across 12 bases. Germline V CDR1 and CDR2: LGHNT, FRNRAP. CDR3 length: 16 amino acids. The ends lost 6 bases at V and 3 bases at J; junction bases unmatched: 7. CDR3 in amino acids: CASGRETSGRTDTQYF. Written as DNA, the CDR3 is TGTGCTAGTGGGCGGGAGACTAGCGGGAGAACAGATACGCAGTATTTT.

CDR3 amino acids: CASSLGARSPLHF. The CDR3 nucleotides are TGTGCCAGCAGCTTGGGGGCCCGGTCACCCCTCCACTTT. The chain employs TRBV7-3 and TRBJ1-6; a possible D gene is TRBD1 (6 bases). Germline lookup yields CDR1 SGHTA and CDR2 FQGTGA. V lost 3 bases and J 10 bases, leaving 10 bases between the germline ends. The CDR3 contains 13 residues.

This chain connects TRBV4-1 to TRBJ2-7, with 8 positions matching TRBD1. This CDR3 comprises 15 residues. Germline values: CDR1 MGHRA, CDR2 YSYEKL. Trimming took 1 base from V and 7 from J; bases not matched to a gene: 9. In DNA form, the CDR3 reads TGCGCCAGCAGCCAAGGGGGGACAGGAGTTAGGGAGCAGTACTTC. Translation: CASSQGGTGVREQYF.

The chain employs TRBV5-1 and TRBJ2-7; D is undetermined. This CDR3 spans 13 amino acids. V lost 7 bases, J lost 0 bases, and 11 bases lay in between. CDR1 is SGHRS, CDR2 YFSETQ, per germline. The CDR3 sequence: CASSTTDSYEQYF. The CDR3 DNA sequence: TGCGCCAGCTCGACAACTGACTCCTACGAGCAGTACTTC.

The chain couples TRBV27 to TRBJ2-3, with D possibly matching TRBD2 (6 bases). This CDR3 spans 14 amino acids. Trimming left V 2 bases short and J 3 bases short, with 9 bases between. Germline V gene sequence: CDR1 MNHEY, CDR2 SMNVEV (reference sequence). CDR3 coding DNA: TGTGCCAGCAGTTTAACGGGAGAGACAGATACGCAGTATTTT. This codes for CASSLTGETDTQYF.

The J gene is TRBJ1-2, the V gene TRBV30, with D maybe TRBD1 (5 bases). This CDR3 has 13 residues. V was shortened by 3 bases and J by 8 bases, with 16 bases between the two germline ends. Germline CDR1 is GTSNPN and CDR2 is SVGIG (reference sequence). CDR3 in amino acids: CAWRTRAREGYTF. The DNA of the CDR3 is TGTGCCTGGAGGACCAGGGCTAGAGAAGGCTACACCTTC.

The rearrangement uses TRBV4-2 and TRBJ1-1; D not certain. Germline V gives CDR1 LGHNA, CDR2 YNFKEQ. V lost 1 base, J lost 0 bases, and 9 bases lay in between. There are 15 residues in the CDR3. The CDR3 loop is CASSQGRGMNTEAFF. The DNA of the CDR3 is TGTGCCAGCAGCCAAGGACGGGGAATGAACACTGAAGCTTTCTTT.

This clone showed up just a few times. The genes are TRBV11-3 and TRBJ2-7; 9 nucleotides line up with TRBD1. CDR1 and CDR2 (germline): SGHNT, YENEEA. The CDR3 has 15 amino acids. V was clipped by 2 bases and J by 3 bases; unmatched bases: 5. The CDR3 here is CASSLNGDRDYEQYF. The CDR3 region has the DNA TGTGCCAGCAGCTTAAACGGGGACAGGGACTACGAGCAGTACTTC. The full variable domain, with the rest looked up from reference TRBV11-3 and TRBJ2-7, is EAGVVQSPRYKIIEKKQPVAFWCNPISGHNTLYWYLQNLGQGPELLIRYENEEAVDDSQLPKDRFSAERLKGVDSTLKIQPAELGDSAVYLCASSLNGDRDYEQYFGPGTRLTVT.

This chain links TRBV7-2 with TRBJ2-1; weak D call: TRBD2 (5 bases). The length of the CDR3 is 12 residues. Germline values: CDR1 SGHTA, CDR2 FQGNSA. V shed 7 bases and J shed 8 bases, with 12 bases lying between them. CDR3 in amino acids: CASKVGGHEQFF. The CDR3 DNA reads TGTGCCAGCAAGGTAGGAGGCCATGAGCAGTTCTTC.

Note on this clone: A read error may produce the germline difference seen at one junction end. V usage is TRBV4-1 and J usage is TRBJ2-1, with TRBD1 matching 7 bases. CDR1 and CDR2 (germline): MGHRA, YSYEKL. This CDR3 region has 16 residues. This CDR3 is CARSRRGGQLYNEQFF. CDR3 sequence (DNA): TGCGCCCGCAGCAGACGAGGGGGACAGCTTTACAATGAGCAGTTCTTC.

The V and J genes are TRBV9 and TRBJ1-1; possible D gene TRBD1, 5 bases. The CDR3 length is 14 residues. Trimming cost V 0 bases and J 11 bases, with 17 bases left between them. The germline V gene has CDR1 SGDLS and CDR2 YYNGEE. CDR3 loop: CASSVVSRESTAFF. The CDR3 DNA sequence: TGTGCCAGCAGCGTAGTCAGCAGGGAATCGACGGCTTTCTTT.

J is TRBJ2-6 and V is TRBV7-2, with 8 positions matching TRBD1. Germline V gene lookup returns CDR1 SGHTA and CDR2 FQGNSA. J was trimmed by 4 bases and V by 6 bases; bases with no gene match: 14. The CDR3 has 18 residues. This CDR3 is CASSFLSITGGGANVLTF. The CDR3 coding sequence is TGTGCCAGCAGTTTCCTTAGTATAACAGGGGGAGGGGCCAACGTCCTGACTTTC.

V usage is TRBV15 and J usage is TRBJ1-1, with TRBD1 matching 7 bases. The trim removed 3 bases at V and 1 base at J, leaving 2 bases unmatched. Germline CDR1 reads LNHNV; CDR2 reads YYDKDF (reference sequence). This CDR3 is 14 amino acids long. The CDR3 sequence is CATSRTGRNTEAFF. CDR3 DNA: TGTGCCACCAGCAGGACAGGGCGGAACACTGAAGCTTTCTTT.

This chain connects TRBV5-1 to TRBJ2-7, with 10 bases that match TRBD2. The junction had 11 bases not matched to a gene; V was cut back by 2 bases and J by 0 bases. Per germline, CDR1 SGHRS and CDR2 YFSETQ. The length of the CDR3 is 18 residues. The CDR3 DNA follows: TGCGCCAGCAGCTTCGATTCCGTTCCTAGCGGGAGCTCCTACGAGCAGTACTTC. Amino acid sequence: CASSFDSVPSGSSYEQYF.

V usage is TRBV9 and J usage is TRBJ2-7; 7 bases line up with TRBD1. Unmatched junction bases numbered 4, after V lost 0 bases and J lost 4 bases. Germline V lookup: CDR1 SGDLS, CDR2 YYNGEE. This CDR3 has 14 amino acids. Written as DNA, the CDR3 is TGTGCCAGCAGCGTAGGACAGGGCACATACGAGCAGTACTTC. The encoded protein is CASSVGQGTYEQYF.

This clone was seen only once. This sequence joins TRBV29-1 and TRBJ2-7; the match to TRBD1 covers 8 bases. The CDR3 length is 12 residues. CDR1 and CDR2 from the germline V gene are SQVTM and ANQGSEA. After removal of 8 bases from V and 1 base from J, the junction contained 4 bases not matched to a gene. The CDR3: CSSRDRSYEQYF. The CDR3, as DNA: TGCAGCTCCCGGGACAGGTCCTACGAGCAGTACTTC.